These T cell receptor beta chains were read from a single sample in a study of early T cells in non-severe SARS-CoV-2 infection. One entry per CDR3 protein, called by TCRdb with MiXCR from the 5' RACE reads. The profile shows about 70,000 distinct CDR3 sequences, more than 3.5% of them singletons. Sequences were derived from whole blood, sampled at baseline. The receptors derive from an adult who was a healthcare worker with PCR-confirmed SARS-CoV-2 infection or an uninfected control (not recorded which). The donor label of this sample is uncertain. The CDR3 runs from the conserved cysteine through the conserved F or W. A D gene is named only where the DNA matches it firmly. Only some rows state a clone size, as once, few, many or a class for expanded clones.

TGTGCCAGCAGCTTTCGTAGCTCCTACAATGAGCAGTTCTTC CASSFRSSYNEQFF TRBJ2-1 TRBV13 . many
TGTGCCAGCAGCTTTACCTCCCAGTATAGCAATCAGCCCCAGCATTTT CASSFTSQYSNQPQHF TRBJ1-5 TRBV5-6 . many
TGTGCCAGCAGCCCGTGGAGCACTGAAGCTTTCTTT CASSPWSTEAFF TRBJ1-1 TRBV12-3/TRBV12-4 . .
TGCGCCAGCAGAAGCGGGGGGGCCGAGCAGTACTTC CASRSGGAEQYF TRBJ2-7 TRBV10-2 TRBD2 .
TGTGCCAGCAGCCGGCGGACAGGGGGGACAGATACGCAGTATTTT CASSRRTGGTDTQYF TRBJ2-3 TRBV7-2 TRBD1 few
TGCAGTGCCGCCCGGTCCTGGGGGGCCGAGCAGTACTTC CSAARSWGAEQYF TRBJ2-7 TRBV20-1 . many
TGTGCCACCAAAACAAGAAACACTGAAGCTTTCTTT CATKTRNTEAFF TRBJ1-1 TRBV6-1 . many
TGTGCCAGCAGTTACCGGGCGGGTCCCTACGAGCAGTACTTC CASSYRAGPYEQYF TRBJ2-7 TRBV6-2/TRBV6-3 . .
TGCGCCAGCAGCCAAGGAAGACAGGGGCGCACAGATACGCAGTATTTT CASSQGRQGRTDTQYF TRBJ2-3 TRBV4-1 TRBD1 many
TGTGCCAGCAGTCGGGACACTAGCAATCAGCCCCAGCATTTT CASSRDTSNQPQHF TRBJ1-5 TRBV6-5 . many
TGTGCCATCAGGGGGGGACAATTGGACACTGAAGCTTTCTTT CAIRGGQLDTEAFF TRBJ1-1 TRBV10-3 . few
TGTGCCAGCACCGACAGCATGAACACTGAAGCTTTCTTT CASTDSMNTEAFF TRBJ1-1 TRBV7-6 . many
TGTGCCAGCAGCTTGGTGCCTAGCGGGGTCGGGGATAGTGAGCAGTTCTTC CASSLVPSGVGDSEQFF TRBJ2-1 TRBV5-6 TRBD2 few
TGTGCCAGCAGTTTATCACGGGGACGCTACGAGCAGTACTTC CASSLSRGRYEQYF TRBJ2-7 TRBV28 . many
TGTGCCAGTAAACAGGGGGCGGAGGGCTACACCTTC CASKQGAEGYTF TRBJ1-2 TRBV6-5 TRBD1 .
TGTGCCACCAGCAGAGATGGAAGGGGGAACACTGAAGCTTTCTTT CATSRDGRGNTEAFF TRBJ1-1 TRBV15 . .
TGTGCCAGCAGTTTTTTGGGCTTTGGCTACACCTTC CASSFLGFGYTF TRBJ1-2 TRBV12-3/TRBV12-4 . .
TGTGCCAGCAGCTCACCGACTAATGAAAAACTGTTTTTT CASSSPTNEKLFF TRBJ1-4 TRBV5-5 . many
TGTGCCAGCAATCTACAACAGGGGATAGCCCCCGAGCAGTACTTC CASNLQQGIAPEQYF TRBJ2-7 TRBV6-1 TRBD1 many
TGTGCCAGCAGTTACGAGCGGGGGCTAGCCAAAAACATTCAGTACTTC CASSYERGLAKNIQYF TRBJ2-4 TRBV6-2/TRBV6-3 TRBD2 few
TGTGCCAGCAGCGTAGACGTGAGGGCCGCCTTGAACACTGAAGCTTTCTTT CASSVDVRAALNTEAFF TRBJ1-1 TRBV9 . few
TGTGCCACCACCCCCGCGGCCTTTCGTGGGGCTTTCTTT CATTPAAFRGAFF TRBJ1-1 TRBV11-2 . few
TGTGCCTGGAGTGTTAACGTAGCCTACGAGCAGTACTTC CAWSVNVAYEQYF TRBJ2-7 TRBV30 . many
TGTGCCAGCAGTATCCGACAGGGGTATGGCTACACCTTC CASSIRQGYGYTF TRBJ1-2 TRBV28 TRBD1 .
TGTGCCAGCAGCTTCAGGGCCGGTGAGCAGTTCTTC CASSFRAGEQFF TRBJ2-1 TRBV7-3 . few
TGTGCCAGCAGCGTAGTGAAAAAAGAGACCCAGTACTTC CASSVVKKETQYF TRBJ2-5 TRBV9 . few
TGTGCCAGCAGTCGCACAAGTCTAAGTGGCTACACCTTC CASSRTSLSGYTF TRBJ1-2 TRBV6-5 . many
TGCAGCGTTGGTGACCAGGGTTTTGGGGCTTTCTTT CSVGDQGFGAFF TRBJ1-1 TRBV29-1 . few
TGTGCCAGCAGCAACGTGGGACTAGCAGCACCCAGCTCCTACAATGAGCAGTTCTTC CASSNVGLAAPSSYNEQFF TRBJ2-1 TRBV6-2/TRBV6-3 TRBD2 many